This T cell receptor beta chain is drawn from a study of blood T cell repertoires in COVID-19. In germline, CDR1 is SNHLY, CDR2 FYNNEI. V gave up 6 bases and J gave up 8 bases; unmatched junction bases: 9. This CDR3 contains 15 residues. Data came from immunoSEQ multiplex PCR; TCRdb stores just in-frame clones and leaves some out. The sample lists roughly 250,000 clones, about 87% occurring once. The sequencing sample was made of peripheral blood. V gene TRBV2 combines with J gene TRBJ1-3; 11 nucleotides agree with TRBD1. The sequence came from a human donor in a cohort sampled during active COVID-19. The CDR3 sequence: CASSRGQGVSDTIYF. CDR3 bases: TGTGCCAGCAGCAGGGGACAGGGGGTTTCAGACACCATATATTTT.